The 8 T cell receptor beta chains given below trace back to one sample, sequenced in a study of beta chain features in type 1 diabetes. Study-level points and caveats: Patients with Type 1 diabetes showed moderately but significantly shorter TCRB CDR3s in all four CD4+ subsets.

The entirety of the isolated RNA underwent reverse transcription, so expressed TCRB transcripts were sequenced. TCRdb's copy holds only in-frame clones and misses some; the assay was immunoSEQ multiplex PCR. There are about 370,000 clones in the sample; about 10% occur only once, and less than 0.65% lies in the top ten. Their antigens remain unidentified. Input material: central memory CD4+ T cells from blood. Receptors originate from a young man with type 1 diabetes.

V gene TRBV28 combines with J gene TRBJ1-5; 7 nucleotides agree with TRBD1. The CDR3 is made up of 14 amino acids. Germline V gene lookup returns CDR1 MDHEN and CDR2 SYDVKM. Losses at the gene ends were 6 bases for V and 8 bases for J; bases not matched to a gene: 10. In DNA, the CDR3 is TGTGCCAGCAGCCCCGGGACAGCAATCAAGCCCCAGCATTTT. It translates to CASSPGTAIKPQHF.

This chain connects TRBV2 to TRBJ2-7; TRBD1 might be the D (6 bases). This CDR3 has 14 amino acids. The V and J ends lost 4 bases and 5 bases respectively, with 15 bases between them. Germline lookup yields CDR1 SNHLY and CDR2 FYNNEI. The CDR3 here is CASSALPTGNEQYF. DNA for the CDR3: TGTGCCAGCAGTGCCCTCCCGACAGGTAACGAGCAGTACTTC. Full variable domain (remainder filled in from reference TRBV2 and TRBJ2-7): EPEVTQTPSHQVTQMGQEVILRCVPISNHLYFYWYRQILGQKVEFLVSFYNNEISEKSEIFDDQFSVERPDGSNFTLKIRSTKLEDSAMYFCASSALPTGNEQYFGPGTRLTVT.

This chain uses TRBV5-1 with TRBJ2-5; D uncertain. V lost 0 bases, J lost 0 bases, and 9 bases lay in between. Germline CDR1 reads SGHRS; CDR2 reads YFSETQ. This CDR3 contains 15 residues. CDR3 protein: CASSLAASHQETQYF. CDR3 DNA: TGCGCCAGCAGCTTGGCCGCCAGTCACCAAGAGACCCAGTACTTC. Based on the CDR3 plus reference TRBV5-1 and TRBJ2-5, the full variable domain is KAGVTQTPRYLIKTRGQQVTLSCSPISGHRSVSWYQQTPGQGLQFLFEYFSETQRNKGNFPGRFSGRQFSNSRSEMNVSTLELGDSALYLCASSLAASHQETQYFGPGTRLLVL.

This chain links TRBV28 with TRBJ1-1; D is unresolved. The CDR3 is 14 amino acids. Germline CDR1 MDHEN, CDR2 SYDVKM. The germline V and J ends were trimmed by 2 bases and 1 base, with 8 bases remaining between them. CDR3 DNA sequence: TGTGCCAGCAGTTTAGAGTTGCGGAACACTGAAGCTTTCTTT. This encodes CASSLELRNTEAFF. The full variable domain, in which reference TRBV28 and TRBJ1-1 provide the parts outside the CDR3, is DVKVTQSSRYLVKRTGEKVFLECVQDMDHENMFWYRQDPGLGLRLIYFSYDVKMKEKGDIPEGYSVSREKKERFSLILESASTNQTSMYLCASSLELRNTEAFFGQGTRLTVV.

This chain connects TRBV19 to TRBJ1-3; D might be TRBD1 (5 bases). Between the trimmed V and J ends, which lost 7 bases and 0 bases, there was a span of 10 bases. Germline CDR1 LNHDA, CDR2 SQIVND (reference sequence). The CDR3 loop spans 14 amino acids. The CDR3 DNA follows: TGTGCCAGTAAGGGGACGTTCTCTGGAAACACCATATATTTT. It codes for CASKGTFSGNTIYF.

The chain couples TRBV4-3 to TRBJ2-2, with D maybe TRBD2 (6 bases). The CDR3 consists of 16 residues. V lost 0 bases and J 6 bases, leaving 14 bases between the germline ends. Per germline, CDR1 LGHNA and CDR2 YSLEER. This chain's CDR3 is CASSQEFGRRSGELFF. The CDR3 region has the DNA TGCGCCAGCAGCCAAGAATTCGGGAGAAGGTCCGGGGAGCTGTTTTTT.

Regarding this clone: A junction end diverges from the germline sequence, so it may reflect a read error. The rearrangement joins TRBV2 to TRBJ1-5; D not certain. The CDR3 totals 14 residues. Germline V lookup: CDR1 SNHLY, CDR2 FYNNEI. CDR3 protein: CASRTDNSYQPQHF. The CDR3 DNA is TGTGCCAGCAGGACGGATAATAGCTATCAGCCCCAGCATTTT. The variable domain in full, with the rest retrieved from reference TRBV2 and TRBJ1-5, is EPEVTQTPSHQVTQMGQEVILRCVPISNHLYFYWYRQILGQKVEFLVSFYNNEISEKSEIFDDQFSVERPDGSNFTLKIRSTKLEDSAMYFCASRTDNSYQPQHFGDGTRLSIL.

In this sample, this clone turned up a few times. Here the CDR3 DNA reads TGTGCCAGCAGCTTGGACAACAATGAGCAGTTCTTC. This translates into CASSLDNNEQFF. The rearrangement links TRBV5-4 to TRBJ2-1, with D uncertain. Germline CDR1 SGHNT, CDR2 YYREEE (reference sequence). The germline V and J ends were trimmed by 0 bases and 5 bases, with 3 bases remaining between them. The CDR3 totals 12 residues.